This T cell receptor (beta chain) was captured by sequencing in a study of shared clonotypes between healthy human individuals. As defined, naive CD8 cells were CD45RO-negative and positively selected for CCR7, with terminally differentiated effector memory CD45RA+ cells excluded. Here immunoSEQ multiplex PCR was the method, and the copy in TCRdb shows in-frame clones only, minus some. This sample has about 580,000 clones, with 98% found just once. This CDR3 has 14 residues. Unmatched junction bases numbered 0, after V lost 2 bases and J lost 5 bases. Germline CDR1 is MNHEY and CDR2 is SMNVEV (reference sequence).

The clonotype comes from a man aged 25 to 45 in good health. This chain links TRBV27 with TRBJ2-7; TRBD2 matches 13 bases. Sample: naive CD8+ T cells sorted from blood. CDR3 nucleotides: TGTGCCAGCAGTTTAGGGACTAGCGGGAACGAGCAGTACTTC. It is translated as CASSLGTSGNEQYF.